A selection of T cell receptor beta chains follows, all from one sample in a study of cytomegalovirus exposure and HLA in healthy donors. Libraries were prepared by immunoSEQ multiplex PCR; TCRdb keeps only in-frame clonotypes and omits some of them. The table shows 180,000 or so clones, with approximately 85% occurring only once. The sample consisted of PBMCs. These receptors originate from a man between 18 and 29 years old in good health and CMV-seropositive. CDR3s include the opening cysteine and the closing phenylalanine or tryptophan. The order of the fields is J gene, V gene, clone size, D gene, CDR3 DNA, CDR3 protein. D genes are given only for firm matches. Not all rows give a size; the values are once, few, many and, for expanded clones, a class.

J: TRBJ2-2; V: TRBV7-6; size: few; D: TRBD1; DNA: TGTGCCAGCAGCTTGGGACCGGGGACAGGGGGAAACACCGGGGAGCTGTTTTTT; CDR3: CASSLGPGTGGNTGELFF
J: TRBJ2-7; V: TRBV25-1; size: once; D: NA; DNA: TGTGCCAGCAGTGATCCCTGGGGGGGAAGGGGGTTCTTC; CDR3: CASSDPWGGRGFF
J: TRBJ2-3; V: TRBV6-5; size: NA; D: TRBD2; DNA: TGTGCCAGCAGACTAGCGGGGGGGGATACGCAGTATTTT; CDR3: CASRLAGGDTQYF
J: TRBJ2-7; V: TRBV9; size: NA; D: NA; DNA: TGTGCCAGCAGCGTGTCAGGGGATCCCTACGAGCAGTACTTC; CDR3: CASSVSGDPYEQYF
J: TRBJ2-3; V: TRBV5-1; size: NA; D: TRBD1; DNA: TGCGCCAGCAGCGGCCGGACAGGGGGTGCAGATACGCAGTATTTT; CDR3: CASSGRTGGADTQYF
J: TRBJ1-2; V: TRBV6-1; size: NA; D: TRBD1; DNA: TGTGCCAGCAGTTCCAACCGGGACAGGGTATCCGGCTACACCTTC; CDR3: CASSSNRDRVSGYTF
J: TRBJ1-1; V: TRBV19; size: NA; D: NA; DNA: TGTGCCAGTCGTGACCCCGGGGTGGCTTTCTTT; CDR3: CASRDPGVAFF
J: TRBJ1-2; V: TRBV6-1; size: once; D: TRBD1; DNA: TGTGCCAGCAGCCAGACAGGGTGGGACTATGGCTACACCTTC; CDR3: CASSQTGWDYGYTF
J: TRBJ2-7; V: TRBV7-2; size: NA; D: NA; DNA: TGTGCCAGCAGCTTAGTCGTTCACAGTTCAGGCGAGCAGTACTTC; CDR3: CASSLVVHSSGEQYF
J: TRBJ2-5; V: TRBV7-2; size: NA; D: TRBD1; DNA: TGTGCCAGCAGCCCCAGAGGGACAGGGGAATTAGAGACCCAGTACTTC; CDR3: CASSPRGTGELETQYF
J: TRBJ1-5; V: TRBV19; size: once; D: NA; DNA: TGTGCCAGTAGTCCCAGGGAGGGTTCGGGGCAGCCCCAGCATTTT; CDR3: CASSPREGSGQPQHF
J: TRBJ2-7; V: TRBV10-3; size: NA; D: TRBD2; DNA: TGTGCCATCAGTGGTCCCGGGACTAGCGTGGCTTTCTCCTACGAGCAGTACTTC; CDR3: CAISGPGTSVAFSYEQYF
J: TRBJ2-5; V: TRBV15; size: NA; D: NA; DNA: TGTGCCACCAGCAGAGATCTACAGAAAGAGACCCAGTACTTC; CDR3: CATSRDLQKETQYF
J: TRBJ1-1; V: TRBV4-1; size: NA; D: NA; DNA: TGCGCCAGCAGCCAAGCGGGGGGGAACACTGAAGCTTTCTTT; CDR3: CASSQAGGNTEAFF
J: TRBJ2-5; V: TRBV4-1; size: NA; D: NA; DNA: TGCGCCAGCAGCCAATTTAACCAAGAGACCCAGTACTTC; CDR3: CASSQFNQETQYF
J: TRBJ2-3; V: TRBV29-1; size: NA; D: NA; DNA: TGCAGCGGCGTCGCGGGGGCGGGCACAGATACGCAGTATTTT; CDR3: CSGVAGAGTDTQYF
J: TRBJ2-7; V: TRBV18; size: NA; D: TRBD1; DNA: TGTGCCAGCTCACTCCCGGGACAGGGCTCCTACGAGCAGTACTTC; CDR3: CASSLPGQGSYEQYF
J: TRBJ2-7; V: TRBV7-7; size: NA; D: NA; DNA: TGTGCCAGCAGCTTAGCCCGGGACTACGAGCAGTACTTC; CDR3: CASSLARDYEQYF
J: TRBJ2-7; V: TRBV19; size: NA; D: TRBD1; DNA: TGTGCCAGTACTCCGGGACAGGGGCCCTACGAGCAGTACTTC; CDR3: CASTPGQGPYEQYF
J: TRBJ2-7; V: TRBV19; size: NA; D: TRBD1; DNA: TGTGCCAGTAGTACCCCCCGACAGGGTACCTACGAGCAGTACTTC; CDR3: CASSTPRQGTYEQYF
J: TRBJ1-2; V: TRBV6-5; size: NA; D: NA; DNA: TGTGCCAGCACGATCGGAGTTTCTGGCTACACCTTC; CDR3: CASTIGVSGYTF
J: TRBJ2-7; V: TRBV9; size: NA; D: NA; DNA: TGTGCCAGCAGCTCCCACGAGGAAAACTACGAGCAGTACTTC; CDR3: CASSSHEENYEQYF
J: TRBJ2-7; V: TRBV29-1; size: NA; D: TRBD1; DNA: TGCAGCGTTGTCCCCCACAGGGGTTCCTACGAGCAGTACTTC; CDR3: CSVVPHRGSYEQYF
J: TRBJ2-5; V: TRBV9; size: NA; D: NA; DNA: TGTGCCAGCAGCGTATGGGAGAGTGGGGAGACCCAGTACTTC; CDR3: CASSVWESGETQYF
J: TRBJ1-5; V: TRBV2; size: NA; D: TRBD1; DNA: TGTGCCAGCAGTTGGGACAGGGGGAGAGTAGGCAATCAGCCCCAGCATTTT; CDR3: CASSWDRGRVGNQPQHF
J: TRBJ2-3; V: TRBV9; size: NA; D: NA; DNA: TGTGCCAGCAGCTTCTCCACAGATACGCAGTATTTT; CDR3: CASSFSTDTQYF